The clone carrying this TCR beta chain appeared a few times. The data derive from a study of cytomegalovirus exposure and HLA in healthy donors. J gave up 7 bases and V 9 bases, and 11 bases lay outside the gene matches. The CDR3 extends over 14 amino acids. Per the germline V gene, CDR1 is SNHLY and CDR2 is FYNNEI. The PCR made use of 60 Vbeta and 13 Jbeta primers. Method: immunoSEQ multiplex PCR; TCRdb's copy keeps in-frame clones and lacks some. There are 75,000 to 90,000 clones in the sample; more than 60% occur only once, and less than 7% lies in the top ten. The chain recombines TRBV2 with TRBJ2-4, with 8 nucleotides matching TRBD1. The sample consisted of PBMCs. This receptor was obtained from a male donor in good health and CMV-seropositive. CDR3 DNA sequence: TGTGCCAGGCAAGGTAGAACAGGGGGGAACATTCAGTACTTC. Its protein product is CARQGRTGGNIQYF.